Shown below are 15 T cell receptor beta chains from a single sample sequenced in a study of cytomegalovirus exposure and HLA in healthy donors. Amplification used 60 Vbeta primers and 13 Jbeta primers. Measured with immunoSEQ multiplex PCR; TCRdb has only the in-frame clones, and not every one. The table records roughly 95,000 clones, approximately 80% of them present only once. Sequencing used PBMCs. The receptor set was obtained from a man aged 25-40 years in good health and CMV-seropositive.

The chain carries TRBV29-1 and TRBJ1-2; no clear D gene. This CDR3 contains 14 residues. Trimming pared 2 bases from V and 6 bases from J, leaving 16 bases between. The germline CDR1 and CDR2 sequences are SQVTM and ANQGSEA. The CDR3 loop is CSVEPPTPPHGYTF. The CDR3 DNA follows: TGCAGCGTTGAACCACCTACCCCTCCACATGGCTACACCTTC.

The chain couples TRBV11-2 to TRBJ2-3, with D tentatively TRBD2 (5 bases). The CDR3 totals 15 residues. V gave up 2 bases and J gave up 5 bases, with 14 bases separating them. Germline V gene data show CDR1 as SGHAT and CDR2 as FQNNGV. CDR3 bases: TGTGCCAGCAGCTTACTCGGGCACCGGGGAGATACGCAGTATTTT. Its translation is CASSLLGHRGDTQYF.

CDR3 loop: CASSQVRGPGTEAFF. The DNA of the CDR3 is TGTGCCAGCAGCCAAGTCAGGGGGCCTGGCACTGAAGCTTTCTTT. The chain recombines TRBV14 with TRBJ1-1; 8 nucleotides align to TRBD1. J gave up 4 bases and V 1 base, and 5 bases lay outside the gene matches. CDR3 length equals 15 residues. Germline V gene sequence: CDR1 SGHDN, CDR2 FVKESK.

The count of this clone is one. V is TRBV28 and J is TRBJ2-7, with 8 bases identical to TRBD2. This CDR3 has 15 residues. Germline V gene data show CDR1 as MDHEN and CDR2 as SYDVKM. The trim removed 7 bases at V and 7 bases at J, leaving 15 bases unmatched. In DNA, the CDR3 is TGTGCCAGCATTCTCAGTAGGGCGGGAGGTGGAGAGCAGTACTTC. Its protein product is CASILSRAGGGEQYF.

The CDR3 here is CASSASGRETQYF. The CDR3 DNA reads TGTGCCAGCAGCGCCAGCGGGAGGGAGACCCAGTACTTC. The chain carries TRBV7-6 and TRBJ2-5; the match to TRBD2 covers 9 bases. Trimming took 5 bases from V and 5 from J; bases not matched to a gene: 3. CDR1 SGHVS and CDR2 FNYEAQ come from the germline V gene. CDR3 length: 13 residues. The full variable domain, in which reference TRBV7-6 and TRBJ2-5 provide the parts outside the CDR3, is GAGVSQSPRYKVTKRGQDVALRCDPISGHVSLYWYRQALGQGPEFLTYFNYEAQQDKSGLPNDRFSAERPEGSISTLTIQRTEQRDSAMYRCASSASGRETQYFGPGTRLLVL.

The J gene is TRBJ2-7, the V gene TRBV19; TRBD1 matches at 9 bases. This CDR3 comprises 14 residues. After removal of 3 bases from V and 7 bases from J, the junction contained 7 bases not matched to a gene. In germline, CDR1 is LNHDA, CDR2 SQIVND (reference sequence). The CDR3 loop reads CASSIGTGPYEQYF. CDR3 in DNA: TGTGCCAGTAGTATCGGGACAGGGCCTTATGAGCAGTACTTC.

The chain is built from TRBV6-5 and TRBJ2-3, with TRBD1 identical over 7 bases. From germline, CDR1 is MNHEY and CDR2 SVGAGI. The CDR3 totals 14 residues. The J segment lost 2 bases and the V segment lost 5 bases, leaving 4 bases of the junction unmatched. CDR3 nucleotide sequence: TGTGCCAGCAGTAGGACAGGCCTCACAGATACGCAGTATTTT. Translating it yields CASSRTGLTDTQYF.

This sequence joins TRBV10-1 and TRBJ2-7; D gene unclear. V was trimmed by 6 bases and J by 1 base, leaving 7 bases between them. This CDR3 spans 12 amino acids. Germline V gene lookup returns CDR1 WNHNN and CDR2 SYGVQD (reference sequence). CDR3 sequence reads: CASSGGSYEQYF. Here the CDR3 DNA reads TGCGCCAGCAGCGGCGGTTCCTACGAGCAGTACTTC.

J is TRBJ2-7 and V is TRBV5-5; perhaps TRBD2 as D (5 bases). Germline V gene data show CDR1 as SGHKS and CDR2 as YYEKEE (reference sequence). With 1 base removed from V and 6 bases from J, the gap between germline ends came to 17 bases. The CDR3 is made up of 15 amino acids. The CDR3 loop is CASSLRGLRIFEQYF. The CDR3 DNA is TGTGCCAGCAGCTTGCGGGGTCTCAGAATTTTCGAGCAGTACTTC.

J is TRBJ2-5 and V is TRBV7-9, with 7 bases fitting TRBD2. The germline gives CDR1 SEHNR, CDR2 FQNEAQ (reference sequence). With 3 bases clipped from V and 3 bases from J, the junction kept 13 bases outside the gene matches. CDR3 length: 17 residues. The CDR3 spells CASSFRNIGTKKETQYF. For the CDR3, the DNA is TGTGCCAGCAGCTTTCGTAATATAGGGACTAAAAAAGAGACCCAGTACTTC.

CDR3 amino acids: CASSLVPGVSADTQYF. CDR3 coding DNA: TGTGCCAGCAGCTTGGTTCCGGGAGTTTCCGCAGATACGCAGTATTTT. The gene calls are TRBV5-6 and TRBJ2-3, with TRBD2 as a possible D gene (6 bases). The V and J ends lost 0 bases and 4 bases respectively, with 15 bases between them. This CDR3 contains 16 residues. CDR1 SGHDT and CDR2 YYEEEE come from the germline V gene. Combining the CDR3 with reference TRBV5-6 and TRBJ2-3 gives the whole variable domain DAGVTQSPTHLIKTRGQQVTLRCSPKSGHDTVSWYQQALGQGPQFIFQYYEEEERQRGNFPDRFSGHQFPNYSSELNVNALLLGDSALYLCASSLVPGVSADTQYFGPGTRLTVL.

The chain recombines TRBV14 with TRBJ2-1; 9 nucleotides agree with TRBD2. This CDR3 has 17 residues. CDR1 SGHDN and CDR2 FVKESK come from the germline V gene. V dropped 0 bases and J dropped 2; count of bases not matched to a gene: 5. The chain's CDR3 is CASSQELAGAAYNEQFF. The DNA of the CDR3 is TGTGCCAGCAGCCAAGAATTAGCGGGAGCGGCCTACAATGAGCAGTTCTTC.

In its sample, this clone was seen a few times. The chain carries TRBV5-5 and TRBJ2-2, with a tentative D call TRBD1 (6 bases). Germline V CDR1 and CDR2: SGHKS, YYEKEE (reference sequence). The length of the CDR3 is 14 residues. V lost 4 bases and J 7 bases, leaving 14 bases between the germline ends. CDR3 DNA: TGTGCCAGCAGCCGAAACAGGGATCACGGGGAGCTGTTTTTT. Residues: CASSRNRDHGELFF.

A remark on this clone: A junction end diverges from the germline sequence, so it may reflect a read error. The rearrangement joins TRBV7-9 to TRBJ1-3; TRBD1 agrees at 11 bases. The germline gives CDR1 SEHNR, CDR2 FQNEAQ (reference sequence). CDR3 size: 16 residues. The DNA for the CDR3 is TGTTCCAGCAGCACGGGACAGGGGGAGCCTCGAAACACCATATATTTT. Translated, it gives CSSSTGQGEPRNTIYF.

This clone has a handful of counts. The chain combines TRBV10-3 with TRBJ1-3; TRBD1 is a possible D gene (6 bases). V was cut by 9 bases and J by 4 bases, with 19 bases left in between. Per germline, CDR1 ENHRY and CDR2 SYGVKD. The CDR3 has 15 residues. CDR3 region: CAIAPQGSSGNTIYF. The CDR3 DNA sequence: TGTGCCATTGCACCTCAGGGGTCTTCCGGAAACACCATATATTTT.